The sequence of this T cell receptor (beta chain) was determined in a study of blood T cell repertoires in COVID-19. Assay used: immunoSEQ multiplex PCR; TCRdb lists only in-frame clones, some missing. Of under 250,000 clones in the sample, roughly 87% were seen once. The TCR sequence derives from a man aged 25-45 years who had recovered from COVID-19. Sample: PBMCs or T cells enriched from blood (not recorded which).

DNA for the CDR3: TGTGCCAGCAGCGCCGGGGACAGGGGTAGCTACACCTTC. It is translated as CASSAGDRGSYTF. This chain links TRBV7-3 with TRBJ1-2, with TRBD1 matching over 10 bases. The CDR3 has 13 amino acids. In germline, CDR1 is SGHTA, CDR2 FQGTGA. Trimming took 5 bases from V and 9 from J; bases not matched to a gene: 6.